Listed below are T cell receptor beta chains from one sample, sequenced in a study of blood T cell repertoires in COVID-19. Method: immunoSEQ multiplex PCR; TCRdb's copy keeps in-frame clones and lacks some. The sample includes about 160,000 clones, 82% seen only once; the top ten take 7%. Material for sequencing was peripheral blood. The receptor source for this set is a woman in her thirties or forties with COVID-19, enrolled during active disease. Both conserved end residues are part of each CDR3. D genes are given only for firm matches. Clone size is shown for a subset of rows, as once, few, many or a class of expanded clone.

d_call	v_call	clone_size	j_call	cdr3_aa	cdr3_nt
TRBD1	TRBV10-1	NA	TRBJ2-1	CASSGQGAYNEQFF	TGCGCCAGCAGTGGACAGGGGGCTTACAATGAGCAGTTCTTC
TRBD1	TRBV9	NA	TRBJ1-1	CASTRQGRGTEAFF	TGTGCCAGCACCCGACAGGGGAGAGGCACTGAAGCTTTCTTT
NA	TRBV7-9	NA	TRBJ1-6	CASSKESGTSPLHF	TGTGCCAGCAGCAAGGAGAGCGGTACTTCACCCCTCCACTTT
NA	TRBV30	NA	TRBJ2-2	CAWSSFPGRGLFTGELFF	TGTGCCTGGAGTTCGTTCCCCGGTCGGGGTCTGTTCACCGGGGAGCTGTTTTTT
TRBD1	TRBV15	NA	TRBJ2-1	CATSSADRGLYNEQFF	TGTGCCACCAGCAGCGCTGACAGGGGCTTATACAATGAGCAGTTCTTC
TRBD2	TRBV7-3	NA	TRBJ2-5	CASSQGGGETQYF	TGTGCCAGCAGCCAAGGCGGGGGAGAGACCCAGTACTTC
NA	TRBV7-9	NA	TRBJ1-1	CASSLSLNTEAFF	TGTGCCAGCAGCTTAAGCTTGAACACTGAAGCTTTCTTT
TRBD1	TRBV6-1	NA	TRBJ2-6	CASSEVLAGGSSGANVLTF	TGTGCCAGCAGTGAAGTATTGGCAGGGGGATCGTCTGGGGCCAACGTCCTGACTTTC
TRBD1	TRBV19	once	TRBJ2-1	CASSGQGANNEQFF	TGTGCCAGTAGCGGACAGGGGGCCAATAATGAGCAGTTCTTC
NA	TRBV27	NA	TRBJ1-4	CASSLLPLVATNEKLFF	TGTGCCAGCAGTTTACTACCCCTAGTAGCAACTAATGAAAAACTGTTTTTT
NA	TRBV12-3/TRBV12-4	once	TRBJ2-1	CASRLGSDEQFF	TGTGCCAGCCGACTAGGGAGCGATGAGCAGTTCTTC
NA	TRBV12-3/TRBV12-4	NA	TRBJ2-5	CASGRTGQETQYF	TGTGCCAGCGGCCGGACGGGACAAGAGACCCAGTACTTC
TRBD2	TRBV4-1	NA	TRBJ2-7	CASSQDRREGSYEQYF	TGCGCCAGCAGCCAAGATAGGCGGGAGGGATCCTACGAGCAGTACTTC
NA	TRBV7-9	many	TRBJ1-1	CASSSGQREAFF	TGTGCCAGCAGCTCCGGACAGCGTGAAGCTTTCTTT
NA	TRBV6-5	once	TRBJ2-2	CASGPQGLATGELFF	TGTGCCAGCGGCCCCCAGGGGCTAGCCACCGGGGAGCTGTTTTTT
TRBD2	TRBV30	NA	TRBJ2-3	CAWSPGLAGPDTQYF	TGTGCCTGGAGTCCGGGACTAGCCGGCCCAGATACGCAGTATTTT